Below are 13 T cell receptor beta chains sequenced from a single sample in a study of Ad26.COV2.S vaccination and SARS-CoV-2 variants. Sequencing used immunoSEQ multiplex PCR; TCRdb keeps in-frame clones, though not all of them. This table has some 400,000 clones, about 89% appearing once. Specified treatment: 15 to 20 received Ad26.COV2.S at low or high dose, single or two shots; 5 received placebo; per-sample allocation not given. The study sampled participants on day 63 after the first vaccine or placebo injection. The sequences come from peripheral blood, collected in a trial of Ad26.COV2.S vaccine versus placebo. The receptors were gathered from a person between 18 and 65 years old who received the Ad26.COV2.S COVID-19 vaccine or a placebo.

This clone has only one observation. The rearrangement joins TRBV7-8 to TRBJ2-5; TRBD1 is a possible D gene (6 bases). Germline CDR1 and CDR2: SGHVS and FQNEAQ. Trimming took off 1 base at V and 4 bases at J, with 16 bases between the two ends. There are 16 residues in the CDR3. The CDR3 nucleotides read TGTGCCAGCAGCTTAGGAGTAACAGGGTGGGGAGAGACCCAGTACTTC. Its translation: CASSLGVTGWGETQYF.

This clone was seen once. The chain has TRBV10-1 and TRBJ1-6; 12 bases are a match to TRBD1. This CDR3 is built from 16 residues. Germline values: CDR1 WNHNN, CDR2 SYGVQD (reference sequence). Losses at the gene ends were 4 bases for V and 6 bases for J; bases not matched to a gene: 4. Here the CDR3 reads CASSVGQGAGNSPLHF. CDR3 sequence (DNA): TGCGCCAGCAGTGTGGGACAGGGGGCTGGTAATTCACCCCTCCACTTT.

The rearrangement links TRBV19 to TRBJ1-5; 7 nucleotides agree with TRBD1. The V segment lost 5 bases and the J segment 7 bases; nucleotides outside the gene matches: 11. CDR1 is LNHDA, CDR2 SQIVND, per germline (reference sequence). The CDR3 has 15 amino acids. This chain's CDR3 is CASSFSTRQGQPQHF. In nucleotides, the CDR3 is TGTGCCAGTAGTTTCTCAACCCGACAGGGCCAGCCCCAGCATTTT.

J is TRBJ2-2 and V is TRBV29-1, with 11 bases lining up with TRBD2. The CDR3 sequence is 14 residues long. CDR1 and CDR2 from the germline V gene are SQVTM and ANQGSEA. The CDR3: CSGTSGSYTGELFF. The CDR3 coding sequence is TGCAGTGGTACTAGCGGGAGTTACACCGGGGAGCTGTTTTTT.

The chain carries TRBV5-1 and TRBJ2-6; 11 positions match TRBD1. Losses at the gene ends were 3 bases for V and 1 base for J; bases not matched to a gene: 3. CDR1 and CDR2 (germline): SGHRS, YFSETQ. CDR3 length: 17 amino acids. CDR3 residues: CASSSGQGASGANVLTF. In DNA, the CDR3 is TGCGCCAGCAGCTCAGGACAGGGGGCATCTGGGGCCAACGTCCTGACTTTC.

CDR3 sequence: CASSLPGSGELFF. The CDR3 region has the DNA TGTGCCAGCAGTTTACCAGGTTCCGGGGAGCTGTTTTTT. This sequence joins TRBV12-3 or TRBV12-4 and TRBJ2-2; D is uncertain. CDR3 length: 13 amino acids. With 2 bases removed from V and 6 bases from J, the gap between germline ends came to 7 bases.

The CDR3 sequence: CASSFSRTSGRTDTQYF. In DNA, the CDR3 is TGTGCCAGCAGCTTCTCCCGGACTAGCGGGAGAACAGATACGCAGTATTTT. The genes are TRBV9 and TRBJ2-3, with TRBD2 identical over 13 bases. The CDR3 sequence is 17 residues long. V shed 4 bases and J 3 bases; nucleotides not matched to a gene: 8. Germline V CDR1 and CDR2: SGDLS, YYNGEE.

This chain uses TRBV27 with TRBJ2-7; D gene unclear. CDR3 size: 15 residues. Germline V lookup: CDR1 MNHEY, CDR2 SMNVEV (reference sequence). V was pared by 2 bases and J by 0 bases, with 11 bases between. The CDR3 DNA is TGTGCCAGCAGTTTAATTGGCGGTAGCTCCTACGAGCAGTACTTC. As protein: CASSLIGGSSYEQYF.

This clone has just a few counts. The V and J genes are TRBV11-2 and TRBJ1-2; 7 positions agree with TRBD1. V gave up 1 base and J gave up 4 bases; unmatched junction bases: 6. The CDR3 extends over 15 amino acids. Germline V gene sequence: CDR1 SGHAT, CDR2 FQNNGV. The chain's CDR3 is CASSLAGGFTYGYTF. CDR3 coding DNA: TGTGCCAGCAGCTTAGCAGGGGGTTTTACCTATGGCTACACCTTC.

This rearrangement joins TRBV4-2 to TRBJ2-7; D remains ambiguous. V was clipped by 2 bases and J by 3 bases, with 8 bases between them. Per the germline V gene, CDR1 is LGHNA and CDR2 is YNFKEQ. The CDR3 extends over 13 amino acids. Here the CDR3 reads CASSQTLDYEQYF. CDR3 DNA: TGTGCCAGCAGCCAAACCCTAGACTACGAGCAGTACTTC.

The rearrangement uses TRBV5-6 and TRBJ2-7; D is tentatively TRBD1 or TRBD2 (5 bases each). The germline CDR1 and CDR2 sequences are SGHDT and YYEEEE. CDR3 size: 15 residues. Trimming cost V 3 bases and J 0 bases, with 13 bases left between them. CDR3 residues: CASSSPKGSSYEQYF. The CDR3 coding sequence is TGTGCCAGCAGCTCTCCCAAGGGGAGCTCCTACGAGCAGTACTTC.

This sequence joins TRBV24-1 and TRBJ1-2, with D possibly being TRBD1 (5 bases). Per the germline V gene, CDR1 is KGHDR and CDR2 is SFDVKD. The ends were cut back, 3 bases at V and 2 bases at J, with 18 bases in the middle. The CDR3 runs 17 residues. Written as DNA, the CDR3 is TGTGCCACCAGTGATCCCTCGGGACTCCTAGGCAACTATGGCTACACCTTC. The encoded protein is CATSDPSGLLGNYGYTF.

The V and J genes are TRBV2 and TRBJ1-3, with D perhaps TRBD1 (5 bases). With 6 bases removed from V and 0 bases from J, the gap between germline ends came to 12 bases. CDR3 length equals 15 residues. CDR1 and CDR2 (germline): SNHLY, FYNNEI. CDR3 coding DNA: TGTGCCAGCAGGGGGGACTCCGGCTCTGGAAACACCATATATTTT. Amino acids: CASRGDSGSGNTIYF.